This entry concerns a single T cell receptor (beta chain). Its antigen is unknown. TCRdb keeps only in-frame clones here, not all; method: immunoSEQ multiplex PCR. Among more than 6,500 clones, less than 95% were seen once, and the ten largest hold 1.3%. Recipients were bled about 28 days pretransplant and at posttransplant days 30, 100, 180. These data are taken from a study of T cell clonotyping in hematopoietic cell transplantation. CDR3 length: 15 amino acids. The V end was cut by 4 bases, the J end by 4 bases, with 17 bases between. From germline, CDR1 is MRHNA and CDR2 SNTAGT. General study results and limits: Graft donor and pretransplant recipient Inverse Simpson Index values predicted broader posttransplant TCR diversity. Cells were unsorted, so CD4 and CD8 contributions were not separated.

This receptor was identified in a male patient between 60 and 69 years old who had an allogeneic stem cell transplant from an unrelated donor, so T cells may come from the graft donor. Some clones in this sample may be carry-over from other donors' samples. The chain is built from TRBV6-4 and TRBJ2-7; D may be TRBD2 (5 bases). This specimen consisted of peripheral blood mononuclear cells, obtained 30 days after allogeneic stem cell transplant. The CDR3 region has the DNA TGTGCCAGCAGTGGACCTTATGTGGGAGAGTACGAGCAGTACTTC. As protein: CASSGPYVGEYEQYF.